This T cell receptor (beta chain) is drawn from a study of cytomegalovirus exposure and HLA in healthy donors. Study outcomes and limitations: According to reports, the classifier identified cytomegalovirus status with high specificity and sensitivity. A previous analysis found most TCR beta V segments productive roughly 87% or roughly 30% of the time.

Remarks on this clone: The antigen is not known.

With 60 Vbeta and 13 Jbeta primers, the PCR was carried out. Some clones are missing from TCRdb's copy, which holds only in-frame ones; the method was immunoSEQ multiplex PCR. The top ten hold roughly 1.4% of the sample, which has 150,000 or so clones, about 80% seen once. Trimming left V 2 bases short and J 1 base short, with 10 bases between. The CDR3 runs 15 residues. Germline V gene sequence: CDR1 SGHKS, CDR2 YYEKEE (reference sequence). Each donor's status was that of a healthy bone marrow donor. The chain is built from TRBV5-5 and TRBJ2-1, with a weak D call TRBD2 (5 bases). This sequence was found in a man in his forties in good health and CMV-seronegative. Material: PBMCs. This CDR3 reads CASSFRSGSYNEQFF. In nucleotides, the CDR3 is TGTGCCAGCAGCTTCCGTTCGGGATCCTACAATGAGCAGTTCTTC.